The 21 T cell receptor beta chains presented below share a single source sample, sequenced in a study of T cells in Graves' hyperthyroidism and ophthalmopathy. It was RNA transcripts that yielded the amplified TCR beta CDR3 regions. First-round RT-PCR with HTBI primers amplified the TCR CDR3 region. TCRdb passed the multiplex PCR reads through MiXCR, listing each CDR3 protein once. The table records nearly 750,000 distinct CDR3 sequences, over 35% of them present only once. The source material was blood. Receptor source: a woman aged 40 to 50 with Graves' hyperthyroidism.

This clonotype was picked up many times. This chain uses TRBV6-5 with TRBJ2-5, with a tentative D call TRBD2 (5 bases). The germline gives CDR1 MNHEY, CDR2 SVGAGI. The CDR3 runs 14 residues. Trimming shortened V by 6 bases and J by 7 bases, and 18 bases separated the two germline ends. The CDR3 here is CASSLNQAGGTQYF. The CDR3 bases are TGTGCCAGCAGCCTTAACCAGGCGGGCGGGACCCAGTACTTC.

At least ten counts were recorded for this clonotype. J is TRBJ1-2 and V is TRBV10-2; 8 bases are a match to TRBD1. With 6 bases clipped from V and 7 bases from J, the junction kept 7 bases outside the gene matches. This CDR3 has 13 amino acids. The germline V gene has CDR1 WSHSY and CDR2 SAAADI. The CDR3 coding sequence is TGCGCCAGCAGCTACGGACAGGGCGGTGGCTACACCTTC. It specifies CASSYGQGGGYTF.

This chain uses TRBV11-2 with TRBJ1-6; 7 bases are a match to TRBD1. CDR3 length: 15 amino acids. V lost 5 bases to trimming and J lost 5 bases; unmatched junction nucleotides: 6. The germline V gene encodes CDR1 SGHAT and CDR2 FQNNGV. CDR3 nucleotides: TGTGCCAGCAGCCAGGGGGTCGTGAATAATTCACCCCTCCACTTT. It specifies CASSQGVVNNSPLHF.

This clonotype was observed a few times. CDR3 protein: CASSLSGTLVPEQYF. The CDR3 nucleotides are TGCGCCAGCAGCTTATCCGGGACCCTTGTCCCCGAGCAGTACTTC. This chain links TRBV5-1 with TRBJ2-7; tentatively, D is TRBD1 or TRBD2 (5 bases each). V lost 2 bases and J 6 bases, leaving 18 bases between the germline ends. Germline loops: CDR1 SGHRS, CDR2 YFSETQ. The CDR3 is 15 amino acids.

V and J are TRBV4-3 and TRBJ1-6; 8 nucleotides agree with TRBD1. CDR1 is LGHNA, CDR2 YSLEER, per germline. With 4 bases clipped from V and 8 bases from J, the junction kept 10 bases outside the gene matches. The CDR3 is 16 amino acids. Written as DNA, the CDR3 is TGCGCCAGCAGCCTAGATACGGGACAGGCTTATTCACCCCTCCACTTT. This translates into CASSLDTGQAYSPLHF.

Notes on this clonotype: A much more abundant neighbour one base away suggests this may be a read error. The genes are TRBV10-3 and TRBJ2-5, with a tentative D call TRBD1 (6 bases). The V and J ends lost 5 bases and 4 bases respectively, with 11 bases between them. This CDR3 is 13 amino acids long. Germline V gene sequence: CDR1 ENHRY, CDR2 SYGVKD. Here the CDR3 reads CAISRQVGETQYF. Written as DNA, the CDR3 is TGTGCCATCAGTCGACAGGTAGGAGAGACCCAGTACTTC.

The chain carries TRBV9 and TRBJ1-3; 7 positions match TRBD1. The CDR3 extends over 15 amino acids. From germline, CDR1 is SGDLS and CDR2 YYNGEE. J gave up 0 bases and V 8 bases, and 8 bases lay outside the gene matches. For the CDR3, the DNA is TGTGCCAGGTCCGGGACAGTTGACTCTGGAAACACCATATATTTT. It specifies CARSGTVDSGNTIYF.

This clonotype was recorded at least ten times. The chain couples TRBV4-1 to TRBJ1-2; the D gene is possibly TRBD1 (5 bases). CDR1 and CDR2 from the germline V gene are MGHRA and YSYEKL. Between the trimmed V and J ends, which lost 0 bases and 4 bases, there was a span of 12 bases. This CDR3 spans 15 amino acids. The CDR3 coding sequence is TGCGCCAGCAGCCAAGATGGTGTGGGGCTCTATGGCTACACCTTC. It translates to CASSQDGVGLYGYTF.

V usage is TRBV28 and J usage is TRBJ1-6; 7 bases match TRBD1. This CDR3 spans 16 amino acids. V lost 5 bases and J lost 4; bases outside the gene matches: 8. Germline CDR1 reads MDHEN; CDR2 reads SYDVKM. CDR3 bases: TGTGCCAGCAGTCCGGGACAGTCTCATTATAATTCACCCCTCCACTTT. This gives the protein CASSPGQSHYNSPLHF.

The V and J genes are TRBV7-2 and TRBJ1-5; D is ambiguous. The CDR3 sequence is 13 residues long. CDR1 is SGHTA, CDR2 FQGNSA, per germline. V lost 7 bases and J lost 7, with 14 bases in between. CDR3 region: CASTPGLLQPQHF. The CDR3 region has the DNA TGTGCCAGCACCCCCGGACTGTTACAGCCCCAGCATTTT. Combining the CDR3 with reference TRBV7-2 and TRBJ1-5 gives the whole variable domain GAGVSQSPSNKVTEKGKDVELRCDPISGHTALYWYRQSLGQGLEFLIYFQGNSAPDKSGLPSDRFSAERTGGSVSTLTIQRTQQEDSAVYLCASTPGLLQPQHFGDGTRLSIL.

This clonotype was observed many times. CDR3: CAISGGSDYTIYF. The CDR3 DNA reads as TGTGCCATCAGTGGAGGCAGCGATTACACCATATATTTT. V gene TRBV10-3 combines with J gene TRBJ1-3; no clear D. Per germline, CDR1 ENHRY and CDR2 SYGVKD. V lost 4 bases and J 8 bases, leaving 12 bases between the germline ends. This CDR3 comprises 13 residues.

The table lists this clonotype with many counts. The chain joins TRBV6-1 to TRBJ1-2, with D possibly matching TRBD1 (5 bases). Trimming shortened V by 7 bases and J by 4 bases, and 16 bases separated the two germline ends. In germline, CDR1 is MNHNS, CDR2 SASEGT. This CDR3 has 14 amino acids. The CDR3 region is CASTGSDTVYGYTF. The CDR3 nucleotides read TGTGCCAGCACCGGATCGGACACGGTCTATGGCTACACCTTC.

This clonotype was counted a few times. The chain is built from TRBV4-3 and TRBJ1-2; D possibly corresponds to TRBD1 (6 bases). CDR1 and CDR2 (germline): LGHNA, YSLEER. The CDR3 spans 15 residues. Trimming left V 7 bases short and J 5 bases short, with 20 bases between. The CDR3 spells CASIPGLDRPYGYTF. The DNA for the CDR3 is TGCGCCAGCATTCCCGGATTGGACAGACCGTATGGCTACACCTTC.

This clonotype came up many times. Here the CDR3 reads CGTQTSGNTIYF. Here the CDR3 DNA reads TGCGGTACGCAAACCTCTGGAAACACCATATATTTT. The genes are TRBV29-1 and TRBJ1-3; unclear D gene. The CDR3 has 12 amino acids. Looked up from germline, CDR1 is SQVTM and CDR2 is ANQGSEA.

In the case of this clonotype: This clone may be a read error of a much larger clone one base away. The V gene is TRBV19, the J gene TRBJ1-5; D unresolved. The ends were cut back, 11 bases at V and 4 bases at J, with 15 bases in the middle. The CDR3 is made up of 13 amino acids. Germline CDR1 LNHDA, CDR2 SQIVND (reference sequence). In DNA, the CDR3 is TGTGCCGGTACGACGGGGATGAATCAGCCCCAGCATTTT. This codes for CAGTTGMNQPQHF.

This clonotype was seen only a few times. The J gene is TRBJ1-1, the V gene TRBV5-1; D remains ambiguous. Looked up from germline, CDR1 is SGHRS and CDR2 is YFSETQ. This CDR3 has 15 residues. V was pared by 3 bases and J by 0 bases, with 12 bases between. The CDR3 DNA follows: TGCGCCAGCAGCTCGACGGTTCAGTTGAACACTGAAGCTTTCTTT. Translation gives CASSSTVQLNTEAFF.

Ten or more counts support this clonotype. The chain recombines TRBV9 with TRBJ1-3; D is unresolved. Germline CDR1 SGDLS, CDR2 YYNGEE. V lost 0 bases and J lost 4, with 2 bases in between. The CDR3 is 12 residues long. The CDR3 loop is CASSVEGNTIYF. The CDR3 DNA follows: TGTGCCAGCAGCGTAGAAGGAAACACCATATATTTT.

In regard to this clonotype: One base away lies a much larger clone, so this may be a sequencing read error. The chain uses TRBV5-1 and TRBJ1-1; the D is unclear. CDR1 is SGHRS, CDR2 YFSETQ, per germline. The CDR3 extends over 14 amino acids. V was clipped by 1 base and J by 1 base, with 8 bases between them. CDR3 sequence (DNA): TGCGCCAGCAGCTTGCTGAGGCCGAACACTGAAGCTTTCTTT. Translating it yields CASSLLRPNTEAFF. The variable domain in full, with the rest retrieved from reference TRBV5-1 and TRBJ1-1, is KAGVTQTPRYLIKTRGQQVTLSCSPISGHRSVSWYQQTPGQGLQFLFEYFSETQRNKGNFPGRFSGRQFSNSRSEMNVSTLELGDSALYLCASSLLRPNTEAFFGQGTRLTVV.

There are a few counts of this clonotype. CDR3 region: CAVGQTSGISGKTQYF. The DNA of the CDR3 is TGTGCCGTGGGACAGACTAGCGGGATAAGTGGCAAGACCCAGTACTTC. This chain connects TRBV6-6 to TRBJ2-5, with TRBD2 matching 11 bases. Unmatched junction bases numbered 17, after V lost 11 bases and J lost 6 bases. The CDR3 length is 16 residues. Germline V gives CDR1 MNHNY, CDR2 SVGAGI (reference sequence).

This clonotype was picked up many times. The rearrangement links TRBV10-1 to TRBJ1-2, with 8 bases matching TRBD1. Germline V gene data show CDR1 as WNHNN and CDR2 as SYGVQD (reference sequence). CDR3 size: 16 residues. J was trimmed by 4 bases and V by 0 bases; bases with no gene match: 7. DNA for the CDR3: TGCGCCAGCAGTGAGTCATTGGCAGGGGGCCTCTATGGCTACACCTTC. Translated: CASSESLAGGLYGYTF.

A few counts support this clonotype. The gene calls are TRBV7-6 and TRBJ1-1; D is possibly TRBD1 (6 bases). Per germline, CDR1 SGHVS and CDR2 FNYEAQ. Trimming cost V 6 bases and J 5 bases, with 19 bases left between them. The CDR3 is 15 amino acids. As DNA, the CDR3 is TGTGCCAGCAGTTTGAGTTGGGGGGCTAAAACTGAAGCTTTCTTT. It is translated as CASSLSWGAKTEAFF.